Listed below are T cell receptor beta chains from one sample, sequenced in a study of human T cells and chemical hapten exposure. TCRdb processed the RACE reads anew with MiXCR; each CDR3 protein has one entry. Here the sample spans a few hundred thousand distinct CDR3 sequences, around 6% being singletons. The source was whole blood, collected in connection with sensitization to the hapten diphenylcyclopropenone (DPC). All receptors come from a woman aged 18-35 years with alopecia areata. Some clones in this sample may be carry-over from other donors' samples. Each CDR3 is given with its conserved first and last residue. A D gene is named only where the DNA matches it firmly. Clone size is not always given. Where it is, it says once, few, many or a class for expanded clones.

cdr3_nt: TGTGCCAGCAATGGGGGAAGCACAGATACGCAGTATTTT; cdr3_aa: CASNGGSTDTQYF; clone_size: few; v_call: TRBV6-2/TRBV6-3; j_call: TRBJ2-3; d_call: NA
cdr3_nt: TGTGCCAGCAGCGCAGAAGACAGGCCCGGGGAGACCCAGTACTTC; cdr3_aa: CASSAEDRPGETQYF; clone_size: NA; v_call: TRBV9; j_call: TRBJ2-5; d_call: NA
cdr3_nt: TGCGGCGTTGATGTGATGGAGCGATCGGTGCAGTTCTTC; cdr3_aa: CGVDVMERSVQFF; clone_size: NA; v_call: TRBV29-1; j_call: TRBJ2-1; d_call: NA
cdr3_nt: TGTGCCAGCAGTTACTCGATAGGGGTTAGTCAAGAGACCCAGTACTTC; cdr3_aa: CASSYSIGVSQETQYF; clone_size: few; v_call: TRBV6-5; j_call: TRBJ2-5; d_call: NA
cdr3_nt: TGCGCCAGCAGCTTGGCCGGGGCCAGCACAGATACGCAGTATTTT; cdr3_aa: CASSLAGASTDTQYF; clone_size: many; v_call: TRBV5-1; j_call: TRBJ2-3; d_call: NA
cdr3_nt: TGTGCCAGCAGTTACGGGACAGGGGGCGCTTATGGCTACACCTTC; cdr3_aa: CASSYGTGGAYGYTF; clone_size: NA; v_call: TRBV6-5; j_call: TRBJ1-2; d_call: TRBD1
cdr3_nt: TGTGCCAGCAGCCAAGATCCCAGGGTTAGCGAGCAGTACTTC; cdr3_aa: CASSQDPRVSEQYF; clone_size: NA; v_call: TRBV4-2; j_call: TRBJ2-7; d_call: NA
cdr3_nt: TGCGCCAGCAGTTTCACAGGGGGCAGCAATCAGCCCCAGCATTTT; cdr3_aa: CASSFTGGSNQPQHF; clone_size: many; v_call: TRBV5-1; j_call: TRBJ1-5; d_call: TRBD1
cdr3_nt: TGTGCCAGCAGCTTGGGACTAGCGTATCCCCTGGATACGCAGTATTTT; cdr3_aa: CASSLGLAYPLDTQYF; clone_size: NA; v_call: TRBV5-6; j_call: TRBJ2-3; d_call: TRBD2
cdr3_nt: TGTGCCAGCAGTAGGACTAGCGATGAGCAGTTCTTC; cdr3_aa: CASSRTSDEQFF; clone_size: few; v_call: TRBV12-3/TRBV12-4; j_call: TRBJ2-1; d_call: TRBD2
cdr3_nt: TGTGCCAGCAGCCGTGGGGGAACAGGGAAAGGGGCTGGCTACACCTTC; cdr3_aa: CASSRGGTGKGAGYTF; clone_size: many; v_call: TRBV14; j_call: TRBJ1-2; d_call: NA
cdr3_nt: TGTGCCAGCAGCCACACGAAGAACACTGAAGCTTTCTTT; cdr3_aa: CASSHTKNTEAFF; clone_size: many; v_call: TRBV3-1; j_call: TRBJ1-1; d_call: NA
cdr3_nt: TGTGCCAGCACATTGACAGACAATGTAGCTTTCTTT; cdr3_aa: CASTLTDNVAFF; clone_size: many; v_call: TRBV2; j_call: TRBJ1-1; d_call: NA
cdr3_nt: TGTGCCAGCAATCCCGCCCCTACAGGGCGCTCCTACAATGAGCAGTTCTTC; cdr3_aa: CASNPAPTGRSYNEQFF; clone_size: many; v_call: TRBV6-1; j_call: TRBJ2-1; d_call: NA
cdr3_nt: TGCGCCAGCAGCCAAGATCCGGCGGGGGCCTACACAGATACGCAGTATTTT; cdr3_aa: CASSQDPAGAYTDTQYF; clone_size: few; v_call: TRBV4-3; j_call: TRBJ2-3; d_call: NA
cdr3_nt: TGTGCCAGCAGGGTTGACAGCTTATATGGCTACACCTTC; cdr3_aa: CASRVDSLYGYTF; clone_size: NA; v_call: TRBV6-1; j_call: TRBJ1-2; d_call: NA
cdr3_nt: TGTGCCAGCAGCTTAGCCTCATCACTAGCCAAAAACATTCAGTACTTC; cdr3_aa: CASSLASSLAKNIQYF; clone_size: many; v_call: TRBV7-2; j_call: TRBJ2-4; d_call: NA
cdr3_nt: TGTGCCAGCAGTCTGACAGCAACCTACGAGCAGTACTTC; cdr3_aa: CASSLTATYEQYF; clone_size: NA; v_call: TRBV28; j_call: TRBJ2-7; d_call: NA
cdr3_nt: TGTGCCACCAGTGGTCCAGGGACAGGTCAAGAGACCCAGTACTTC; cdr3_aa: CATSGPGTGQETQYF; clone_size: many; v_call: TRBV24-1; j_call: TRBJ2-5; d_call: TRBD1
cdr3_nt: TGCAGTGCTCGAGACCCGGGACAGGGCCCAAATTCACCCCTCCACTTT; cdr3_aa: CSARDPGQGPNSPLHF; clone_size: NA; v_call: TRBV20-1; j_call: TRBJ1-6; d_call: TRBD1
cdr3_nt: TGTGCCAGCACCCACCAGGGTGAAGCTTTCTTT; cdr3_aa: CASTHQGEAFF; clone_size: many; v_call: TRBV6-5; j_call: TRBJ1-1; d_call: NA
cdr3_nt: TGTGCCAGCAGCCGCAGCATCGGTTGGCCCCAGCATTTT; cdr3_aa: CASSRSIGWPQHF; clone_size: many; v_call: TRBV28; j_call: TRBJ1-5; d_call: NA
cdr3_nt: TGTGCCAGCAGCCAATGGGGTTTTTCGTTCAATTCACCCCTCCACTTT; cdr3_aa: CASSQWGFSFNSPLHF; clone_size: NA; v_call: TRBV5-4; j_call: TRBJ1-6; d_call: NA
cdr3_nt: TGTGCCAGCAGCCCCCGACAGGGCCCTAATTCACCCCTCCACTTT; cdr3_aa: CASSPRQGPNSPLHF; clone_size: NA; v_call: TRBV7-2; j_call: TRBJ1-6; d_call: TRBD1
cdr3_nt: TGTGCCACCACCCCCCGGGACGGAGGAAAATATAATTCACCCCTCCACTTT; cdr3_aa: CATTPRDGGKYNSPLHF; clone_size: few; v_call: TRBV15; j_call: TRBJ1-6; d_call: NA
cdr3_nt: TGTGCCAGCAGCTTCGTGGGCGGGGAGCTGTTTTTT; cdr3_aa: CASSFVGGELFF; clone_size: NA; v_call: TRBV5-4; j_call: TRBJ2-2; d_call: NA
cdr3_nt: TGTGCCAGCAGTCCGGACTCTCGAAACCCCCTCCACTTT; cdr3_aa: CASSPDSRNPLHF; clone_size: NA; v_call: TRBV6-1; j_call: TRBJ1-6; d_call: NA
cdr3_nt: TGTGCCAGCAGCCGGACAGCTACCACCATATATTTT; cdr3_aa: CASSRTATTIYF; clone_size: few; v_call: TRBV14; j_call: TRBJ1-3; d_call: NA
cdr3_nt: TGTGCCAGCTCACCACGGGTTTCAACTAATGAAAAACTGTTTTTT; cdr3_aa: CASSPRVSTNEKLFF; clone_size: NA; v_call: TRBV18; j_call: TRBJ1-4; d_call: NA
cdr3_nt: TGTGCCAGCTCACCACCTGGGGACACCTATAGCAATCAGCCCCAGCATTTT; cdr3_aa: CASSPPGDTYSNQPQHF; clone_size: few; v_call: TRBV18; j_call: TRBJ1-5; d_call: NA
cdr3_nt: TGTGCCACGACAGGTTCCTCCTACGAGCAGTACTTC; cdr3_aa: CATTGSSYEQYF; clone_size: NA; v_call: TRBV6-2/TRBV6-3; j_call: TRBJ2-7; d_call: NA
cdr3_nt: TGTGCCAGCAGTTTATCCAGGGGACGTGACGAGCAGTACTTC; cdr3_aa: CASSLSRGRDEQYF; clone_size: NA; v_call: TRBV28; j_call: TRBJ2-7; d_call: NA
cdr3_nt: TGTGCCAGCAGTCCGAGCGCAGGGACGGCCGAGACCCAGTACTTC; cdr3_aa: CASSPSAGTAETQYF; clone_size: few; v_call: TRBV12-3/TRBV12-4; j_call: TRBJ2-5; d_call: NA
cdr3_nt: TGCGCCAGCAGCCAGGCCCCGAGCACAGATACGCAGTATTTT; cdr3_aa: CASSQAPSTDTQYF; clone_size: many; v_call: TRBV5-1; j_call: TRBJ2-3; d_call: NA
cdr3_nt: TGCGCCAGCAGCTTGATGCCGGAAAACACCATATATTTT; cdr3_aa: CASSLMPENTIYF; clone_size: few; v_call: TRBV5-1; j_call: TRBJ1-3; d_call: NA
cdr3_nt: TGTGCCAGCAGCTTAGGATTGTACGGAGATACGCAGTATTTT; cdr3_aa: CASSLGLYGDTQYF; clone_size: NA; v_call: TRBV7-2; j_call: TRBJ2-3; d_call: NA
cdr3_nt: TGTGCCAGCAGCAACAGTGACAGTGCCTGGGGTGGGGCCAACGTCCTGACTTTC; cdr3_aa: CASSNSDSAWGGANVLTF; clone_size: few; v_call: TRBV7-2; j_call: TRBJ2-6; d_call: NA
cdr3_nt: TGTGCCAGCAGCAACTCCGGGACTAGCTCCTACGAGCAGTACTTC; cdr3_aa: CASSNSGTSSYEQYF; clone_size: NA; v_call: TRBV21-1; j_call: TRBJ2-7; d_call: NA
cdr3_nt: TGTGCCAGCAGCCAGACTCGCGGTTATAATTCACCCCTCCACTTT; cdr3_aa: CASSQTRGYNSPLHF; clone_size: NA; v_call: TRBV6-6; j_call: TRBJ1-6; d_call: NA
cdr3_nt: TGCGCCAGCACTAGTGCCTACAATGAGCAGTTCTTC; cdr3_aa: CASTSAYNEQFF; clone_size: many; v_call: TRBV5-1; j_call: TRBJ2-1; d_call: NA
cdr3_nt: TGTGCCAGCAGCTTAGCCATGGGGAAAAATGAAAAACTGTTTTTT; cdr3_aa: CASSLAMGKNEKLFF; clone_size: NA; v_call: TRBV7-6; j_call: TRBJ1-4; d_call: NA
cdr3_nt: TGTGCCAGCAGCCTTAATAGAGCCCAAAGCACAGATACGCAGTATTTT; cdr3_aa: CASSLNRAQSTDTQYF; clone_size: NA; v_call: TRBV4-2; j_call: TRBJ2-3; d_call: NA
cdr3_nt: TGTGCCAGCAGCCAAGATTCGGGATCGGAGCTCCTCACAGATACGCAGTATTTT; cdr3_aa: CASSQDSGSELLTDTQYF; clone_size: many; v_call: TRBV3-1; j_call: TRBJ2-3; d_call: NA
cdr3_nt: TGTGCCAGCAGTTTAGTACAGGGGACCACCGGGGAGCTGTTTTTT; cdr3_aa: CASSLVQGTTGELFF; clone_size: few; v_call: TRBV27; j_call: TRBJ2-2; d_call: TRBD1
cdr3_nt: TGTGCCAGCAGCTTAGACATCGGCACAGAAGAAGAAAAACTGTTTTTT; cdr3_aa: CASSLDIGTEEEKLFF; clone_size: many; v_call: TRBV7-8; j_call: TRBJ1-4; d_call: NA
cdr3_nt: TGTGCCAGCTCAGTTCGACAGGGGGCTACCTACGAGCAGTACTTC; cdr3_aa: CASSVRQGATYEQYF; clone_size: NA; v_call: TRBV18; j_call: TRBJ2-7; d_call: TRBD1
cdr3_nt: TGTGCCAGCAGCTTGGCAGGGGGCGCGCCGGGGACAGAAACGCAGTATTTT; cdr3_aa: CASSLAGGAPGTETQYF; clone_size: NA; v_call: TRBV5-6; j_call: TRBJ2-3; d_call: TRBD1
cdr3_nt: TGTGCCAGCAGTTACTGGCAGGACAGCTCCTACGAGCAGTACTTC; cdr3_aa: CASSYWQDSSYEQYF; clone_size: many; v_call: TRBV6-2/TRBV6-3; j_call: TRBJ2-7; d_call: NA
cdr3_nt: TGCGCCAGCAGCCAAGAAGAGTGGGCCCGCAATCAGCCCCAGCATTTT; cdr3_aa: CASSQEEWARNQPQHF; clone_size: many; v_call: TRBV4-3; j_call: TRBJ1-5; d_call: NA
cdr3_nt: TGTGCCAGCAGCTTAAGGGGCTCCTCCCGCACAGATACGCAGTATTTT; cdr3_aa: CASSLRGSSRTDTQYF; clone_size: many; v_call: TRBV7-2; j_call: TRBJ2-3; d_call: NA
cdr3_nt: TGTGCCAGCAGTGAACACGGACAGGGGGCAGGAAAACTGTTTTTT; cdr3_aa: CASSEHGQGAGKLFF; clone_size: many; v_call: TRBV6-1; j_call: TRBJ1-4; d_call: TRBD1
cdr3_nt: TGTGCCAGCTCACCGGACCGTAACAATGAGCAGTTCTTC; cdr3_aa: CASSPDRNNEQFF; clone_size: NA; v_call: TRBV18; j_call: TRBJ2-1; d_call: NA
cdr3_nt: TGCAGTGCTAGTCGGGGGGACGACTATGGCTACACCTTC; cdr3_aa: CSASRGDDYGYTF; clone_size: many; v_call: TRBV20-1; j_call: TRBJ1-2; d_call: NA
cdr3_nt: TGTGCCATCAGTGAGTCGTCTAGCAGGGGGACCTACGAGCAGTACTTC; cdr3_aa: CAISESSSRGTYEQYF; clone_size: NA; v_call: TRBV10-3; j_call: TRBJ2-7; d_call: TRBD1